This T cell receptor (beta chain) was captured by sequencing in a study of spatial heterogeneity in lung cancer. Study-wide background: Alpha-chain sequences were consistently detected less often than beta-chain sequences. Unique TCR and UMI combinations averaged more than ten appearances each in raw reads.

Time point: sample taken at primary tumor resection. This clonotype has a count of ten or more. A unique molecular identifier was attached to every TCR cDNA molecule. TCRdb reanalysed the 5' RACE reads using MiXCR and keeps one entry per CDR3 protein. The sample has 23,000 or so distinct CDR3 sequences; approximately 4.8% are singletons. The sample consisted of PBMCs, taken at surgery. This clonotype was sampled from a male donor with early-stage non-small cell lung cancer.

CDR3 in amino acids: CSPYRQGGELFF. DNA of the CDR3: TGCAGTCCCTACAGACAGGGCGGGGAGCTGTTTTTT. This chain links TRBV20-1 with TRBJ2-2; TRBD1 agrees at 7 bases. This CDR3 contains 12 residues. J was trimmed by 7 bases and V by 8 bases; bases with no gene match: 7. Germline V gene data show CDR1 as DFQATT and CDR2 as SNEGSKA (reference sequence).